This T cell receptor beta chain stems from a study of OX40 agonist ivuxolimab in advanced cancers. The overall study: Patients were dosed intravenously with ivuxolimab at 0.01 to 10 mg/kg every 2 weeks. Of the participants, approximately 36% had some prior anti-PD-1, anti-PD-L1 or anti-CTLA-4 therapy, which was allowed. The group had a mean age of around 60 years, ranged from about 20 to 90, and was 80% to 85% male. Study-wide findings and caveats: The average count of expanded clones was higher among CD8+ T cells than among CD4+.

The method was immunoSEQ multiplex PCR; TCRdb's version includes in-frame clones alone and lacks a portion of them. Here the sample spans nearly 50,000 clones, approximately 91% being singletons. Comments on this clone: Antigen: not known.

This receptor was taken from an adult with an advanced solid tumor such as melanoma, head and neck, liver or kidney cancer. Specimen: CD4+ or CD8+ T cells sorted from blood, collected in a trial of the OX40 agonist ivuxolimab.

CDR3 in amino acids: CASASPLGFTGRINYGYTF. Here the CDR3 DNA reads TGTGCCAGCGCCTCTCCCCTTGGGTTTACGGGCCGGATTAACTATGGCTACACCTTC. The chain has TRBV2 and TRBJ1-2; D unclear. The CDR3 has 19 amino acids. The germline V gene has CDR1 SNHLY and CDR2 FYNNEI. Deletions cut 8 bases from V and 1 base from J, with 29 bases between.